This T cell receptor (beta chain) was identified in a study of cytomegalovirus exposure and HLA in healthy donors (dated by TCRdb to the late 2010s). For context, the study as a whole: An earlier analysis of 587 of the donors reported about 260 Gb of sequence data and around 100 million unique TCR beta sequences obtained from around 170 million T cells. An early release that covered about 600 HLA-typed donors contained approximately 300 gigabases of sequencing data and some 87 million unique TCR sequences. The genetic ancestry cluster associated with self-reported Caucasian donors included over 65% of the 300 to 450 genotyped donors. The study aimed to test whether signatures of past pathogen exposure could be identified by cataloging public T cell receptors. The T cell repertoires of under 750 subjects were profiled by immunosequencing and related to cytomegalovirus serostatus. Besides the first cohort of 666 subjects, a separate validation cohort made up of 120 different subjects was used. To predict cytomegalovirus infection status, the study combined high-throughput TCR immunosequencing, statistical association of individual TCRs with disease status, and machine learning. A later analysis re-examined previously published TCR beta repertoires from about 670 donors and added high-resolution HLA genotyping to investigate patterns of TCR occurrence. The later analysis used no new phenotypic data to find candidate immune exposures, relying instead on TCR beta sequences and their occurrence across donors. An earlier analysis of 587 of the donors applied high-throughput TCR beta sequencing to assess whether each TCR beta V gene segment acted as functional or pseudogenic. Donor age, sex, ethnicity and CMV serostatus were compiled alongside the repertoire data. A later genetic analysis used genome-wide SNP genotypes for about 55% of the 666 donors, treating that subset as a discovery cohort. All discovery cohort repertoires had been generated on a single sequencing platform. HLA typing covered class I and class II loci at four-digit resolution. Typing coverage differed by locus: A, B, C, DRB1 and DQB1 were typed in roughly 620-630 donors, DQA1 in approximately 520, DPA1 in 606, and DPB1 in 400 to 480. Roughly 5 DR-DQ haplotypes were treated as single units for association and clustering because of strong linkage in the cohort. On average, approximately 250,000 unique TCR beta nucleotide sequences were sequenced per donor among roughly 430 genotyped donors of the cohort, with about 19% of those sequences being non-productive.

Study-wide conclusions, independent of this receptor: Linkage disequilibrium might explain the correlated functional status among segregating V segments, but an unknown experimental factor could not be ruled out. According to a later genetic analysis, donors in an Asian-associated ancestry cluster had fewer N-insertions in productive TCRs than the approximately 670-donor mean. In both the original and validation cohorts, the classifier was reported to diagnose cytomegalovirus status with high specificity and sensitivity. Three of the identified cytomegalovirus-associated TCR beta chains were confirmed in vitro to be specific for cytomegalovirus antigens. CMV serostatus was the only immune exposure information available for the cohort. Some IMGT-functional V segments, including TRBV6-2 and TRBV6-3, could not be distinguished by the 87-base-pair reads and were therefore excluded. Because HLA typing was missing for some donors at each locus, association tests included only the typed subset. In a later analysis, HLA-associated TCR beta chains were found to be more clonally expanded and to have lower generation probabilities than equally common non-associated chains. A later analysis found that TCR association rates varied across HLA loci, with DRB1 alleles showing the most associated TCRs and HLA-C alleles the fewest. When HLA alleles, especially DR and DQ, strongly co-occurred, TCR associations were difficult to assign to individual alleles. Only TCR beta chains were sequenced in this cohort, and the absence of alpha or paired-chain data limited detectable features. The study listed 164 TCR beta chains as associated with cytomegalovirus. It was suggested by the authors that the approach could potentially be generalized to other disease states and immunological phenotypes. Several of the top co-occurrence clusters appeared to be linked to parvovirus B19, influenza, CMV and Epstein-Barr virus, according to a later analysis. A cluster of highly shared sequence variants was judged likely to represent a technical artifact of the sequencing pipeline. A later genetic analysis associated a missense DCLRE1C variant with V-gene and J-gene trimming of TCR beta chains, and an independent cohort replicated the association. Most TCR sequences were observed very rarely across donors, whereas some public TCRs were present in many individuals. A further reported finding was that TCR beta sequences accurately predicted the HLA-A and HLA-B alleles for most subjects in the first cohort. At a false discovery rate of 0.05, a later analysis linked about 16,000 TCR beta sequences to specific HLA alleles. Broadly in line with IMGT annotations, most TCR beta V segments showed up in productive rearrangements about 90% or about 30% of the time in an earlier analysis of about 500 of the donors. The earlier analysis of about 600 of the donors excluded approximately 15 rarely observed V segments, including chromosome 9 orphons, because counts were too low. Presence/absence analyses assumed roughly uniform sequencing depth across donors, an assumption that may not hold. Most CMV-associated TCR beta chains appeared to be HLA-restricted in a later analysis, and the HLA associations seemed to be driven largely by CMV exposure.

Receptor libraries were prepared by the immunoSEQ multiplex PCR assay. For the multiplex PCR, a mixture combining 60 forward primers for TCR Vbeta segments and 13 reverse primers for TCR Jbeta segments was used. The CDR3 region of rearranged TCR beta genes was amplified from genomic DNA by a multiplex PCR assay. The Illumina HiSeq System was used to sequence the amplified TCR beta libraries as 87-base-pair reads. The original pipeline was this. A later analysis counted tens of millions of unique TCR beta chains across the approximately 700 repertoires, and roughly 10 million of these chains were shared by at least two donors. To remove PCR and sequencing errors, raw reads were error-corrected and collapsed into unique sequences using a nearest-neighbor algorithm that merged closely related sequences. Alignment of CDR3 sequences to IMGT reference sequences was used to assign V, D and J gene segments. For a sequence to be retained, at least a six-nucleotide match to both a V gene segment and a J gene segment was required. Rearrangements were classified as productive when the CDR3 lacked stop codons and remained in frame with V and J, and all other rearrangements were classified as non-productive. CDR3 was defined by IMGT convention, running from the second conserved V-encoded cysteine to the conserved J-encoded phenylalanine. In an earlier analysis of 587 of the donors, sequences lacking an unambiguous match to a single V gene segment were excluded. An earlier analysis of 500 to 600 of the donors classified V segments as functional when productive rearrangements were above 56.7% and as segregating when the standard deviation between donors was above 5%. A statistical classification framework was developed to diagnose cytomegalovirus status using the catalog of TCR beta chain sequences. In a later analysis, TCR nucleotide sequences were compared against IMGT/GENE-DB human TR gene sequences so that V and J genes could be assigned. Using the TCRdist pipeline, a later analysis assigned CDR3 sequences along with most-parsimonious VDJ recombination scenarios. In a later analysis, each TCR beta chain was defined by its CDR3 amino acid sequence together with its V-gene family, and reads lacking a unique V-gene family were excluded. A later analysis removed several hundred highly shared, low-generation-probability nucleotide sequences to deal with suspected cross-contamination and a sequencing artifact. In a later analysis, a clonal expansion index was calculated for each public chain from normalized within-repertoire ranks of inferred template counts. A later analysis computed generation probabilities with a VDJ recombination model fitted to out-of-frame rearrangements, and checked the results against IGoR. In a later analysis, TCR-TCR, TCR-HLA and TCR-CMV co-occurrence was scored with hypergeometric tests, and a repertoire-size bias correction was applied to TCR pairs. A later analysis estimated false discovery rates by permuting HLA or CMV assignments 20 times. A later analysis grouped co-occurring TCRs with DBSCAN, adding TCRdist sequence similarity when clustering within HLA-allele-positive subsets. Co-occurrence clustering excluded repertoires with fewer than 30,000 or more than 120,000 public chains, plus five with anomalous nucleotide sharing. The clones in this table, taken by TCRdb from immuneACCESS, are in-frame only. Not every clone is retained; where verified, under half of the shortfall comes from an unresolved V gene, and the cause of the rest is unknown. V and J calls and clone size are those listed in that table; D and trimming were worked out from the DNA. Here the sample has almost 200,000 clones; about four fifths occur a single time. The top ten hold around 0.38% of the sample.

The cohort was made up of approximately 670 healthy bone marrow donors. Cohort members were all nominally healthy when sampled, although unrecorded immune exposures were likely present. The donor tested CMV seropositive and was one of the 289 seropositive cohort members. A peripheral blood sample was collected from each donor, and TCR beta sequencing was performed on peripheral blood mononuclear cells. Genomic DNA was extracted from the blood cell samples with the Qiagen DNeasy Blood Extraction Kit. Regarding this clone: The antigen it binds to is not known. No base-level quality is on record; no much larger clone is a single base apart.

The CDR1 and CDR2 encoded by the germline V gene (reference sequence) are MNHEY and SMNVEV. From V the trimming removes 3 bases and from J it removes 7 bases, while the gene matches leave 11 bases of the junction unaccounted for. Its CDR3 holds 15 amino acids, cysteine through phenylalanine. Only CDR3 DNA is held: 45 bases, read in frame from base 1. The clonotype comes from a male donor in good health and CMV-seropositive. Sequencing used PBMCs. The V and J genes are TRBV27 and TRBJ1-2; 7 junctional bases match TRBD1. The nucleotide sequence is TGTGCCAGCAGTTTTAGCCCTCCCCAGGGGGGTGGCTACACCTTC. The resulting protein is CASSFSPPQGGGYTF.